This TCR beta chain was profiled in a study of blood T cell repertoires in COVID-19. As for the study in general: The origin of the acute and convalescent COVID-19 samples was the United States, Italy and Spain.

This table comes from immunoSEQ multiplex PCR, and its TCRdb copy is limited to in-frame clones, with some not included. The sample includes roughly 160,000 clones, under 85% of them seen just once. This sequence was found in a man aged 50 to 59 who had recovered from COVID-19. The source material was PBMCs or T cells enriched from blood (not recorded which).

CDR3 sequence reads: CASSSGEGADTQYF. DNA for the CDR3: TGCGCCAGCAGCTCTGGGGAGGGGGCAGATACGCAGTATTTT. The gene calls are TRBV5-1 and TRBJ2-3, with D maybe TRBD2 (7 bases). The length of the CDR3 is 14 residues. Germline V gene sequence: CDR1 SGHRS, CDR2 YFSETQ. Trimming stripped 3 bases from V and 4 bases from J, with 12 bases between.